The next 10 T cell receptor beta chains were all read from a single sample in a study of beta chain features in type 1 diabetes. Study findings and constraints: In every one of the four CD4+ subsets, TCRB CDR3s were moderately but significantly shorter in Type 1 diabetes patients.

TCRB transcripts that were expressed got sequenced, as all of the isolated RNA had been reverse transcribed. Repertoires were generated with immunoSEQ multiplex PCR, while TCRdb's copy carries only in-frame clones and drops some. This table has 600,000 to 700,000 clones, under 15% appearing once. Antigen specificity for these receptors is unknown. Input material: naive CD4+ T cells from blood. These receptors were taken from a man aged 30-40 years with type 1 diabetes.

This clone came up a few times. This rearrangement joins TRBV29-1 to TRBJ1-1; 8 nucleotides match TRBD1. Trimming at V came to 6 bases and at J to 1 base, leaving 4 bases not matched to a gene. The CDR3 length is 13 residues. Germline assignment: CDR1 SQVTM and CDR2 ANQGSEA. CDR3 DNA: TGCAGCGTCGCGGGACAGGCGAACACTGAAGCTTTCTTT. Translating it yields CSVAGQANTEAFF.

The chain is built from TRBV25-1 and TRBJ2-1; either TRBD1 or TRBD2 may supply D (5 bases each). This CDR3 spans 17 amino acids. V dropped 0 bases and J dropped 6 bases, with 18 bases sitting between them. Germline V lookup: CDR1 MGHDK, CDR2 SYGVNS. In nucleotides, the CDR3 is TGTGCCAGCAGTGAATATCGGGGCATTAGTCATGGCAATGAGCAGTTCTTC. It is translated as CASSEYRGISHGNEQFF.

A few counts support this clone. The gene calls are TRBV7-2 and TRBJ1-2; unclear D gene. V lost 2 bases, J lost 6 bases, and 10 bases lay in between. This CDR3 comprises 13 residues. CDR1 is SGHTA and CDR2 is FQGNSA in the germline V gene. This chain's CDR3 is CASSLWSGDGYTF. DNA of the CDR3: TGTGCCAGCAGCTTATGGTCTGGGGATGGCTACACCTTC.

This rearrangement joins TRBV4-1 to TRBJ1-6, with D possibly matching TRBD1 (6 bases). With 3 bases removed from V and 9 bases from J, the gap between germline ends came to 12 bases. Germline V gene sequence: CDR1 MGHRA, CDR2 YSYEKL. This CDR3 comprises 14 residues. This CDR3 reads CASSQRTEGSPLHF. Written as DNA, the CDR3 is TGCGCCAGCAGCCAGAGGACAGAGGGTTCACCCCTCCACTTT.

V gene TRBV25-1 combines with J gene TRBJ1-5; 7 bases fit TRBD1. This CDR3 has 14 residues. Trimming at V came to 6 bases and at J to 7 bases, leaving 9 bases not matched to a gene. CDR1 is MGHDK, CDR2 SYGVNS, per germline. The CDR3 here is CASSQGGLGQPQHF. CDR3 sequence (DNA): TGTGCCAGCAGCCAGGGGGGATTGGGCCAGCCCCAGCATTTT. Combining the CDR3 with reference TRBV25-1 and TRBJ1-5 gives the whole variable domain EADIYQTPRYLVIGTGKKITLECSQTMGHDKMYWYQQDPGMELHLIHYSYGVNSTEKGDLSSESTVSRIRTEHFPLTLESARPSHTSQYLCASSQGGLGQPQHFGDGTRLSIL.

This clone was counted between two and nine times. The chain combines TRBV2 with TRBJ2-5; 12 positions agree with TRBD2. J lost 5 bases, V lost 4 bases, and 17 bases had no gene match. Germline CDR1 and CDR2: SNHLY and FYNNEI. CDR3 length: 19 amino acids. The CDR3 bases are TGTGCCAGCAGTGCAGTCCTGGCTAGCGGGGGGGCCGTTTTGGAGACCCAGTACTTC. Translation: CASSAVLASGGAVLETQYF.

This clone was observed a few times. CDR3 sequence (DNA): TGCGCCAGCAGCCCCCTAGGGGGGACACCACAAGAGACCCAGTACTTC. As protein: CASSPLGGTPQETQYF. The gene calls are TRBV4-3 and TRBJ2-5; the D gene could be TRBD1 or TRBD2 (6 bases each). Germline V CDR1 and CDR2: LGHNA, YSLEER. V shed 4 bases and J shed 2 bases, with 17 bases lying between them. The CDR3 has 16 residues.

V gene TRBV2 combines with J gene TRBJ1-1, with D uncertain. Germline loops: CDR1 SNHLY, CDR2 FYNNEI. Trimming pared 5 bases from V and 3 bases from J, leaving 13 bases between. The CDR3 has 14 residues. This CDR3 reads CASSTLTQDTEAFF. For the CDR3, the DNA is TGTGCCAGCAGTACCTTGACCCAGGACACTGAAGCTTTCTTT.

This clone occurred a few times. J is TRBJ1-4 and V is TRBV5-4; 8 nucleotides align to TRBD1. The V gene end was trimmed by 4 bases and the J gene end by 4 bases; junction bases not matched to a gene: 3. From germline, CDR1 is SGHNT and CDR2 YYREEE (reference sequence). The CDR3 covers 14 residues. CDR3 coding DNA: TGTGCCAGCAGCCCCGACAGGGGTAATGAAAAACTGTTTTTT. Its protein is CASSPDRGNEKLFF.

A few counts support this clone. The chain employs TRBV19 and TRBJ2-2; 7 bases fit TRBD1. V was pared by 3 bases and J by 7 bases, with 2 bases of the junction left unmatched. CDR1 is LNHDA, CDR2 SQIVND, per germline (reference sequence). The CDR3 covers 13 residues. This CDR3 reads CASSIRDSGELFF. DNA of the CDR3: TGTGCCAGTAGTATCCGGGACAGCGGGGAGCTGTTTTTT.